This T cell receptor (beta chain) was recorded in a study of shared clonotypes between healthy human individuals. Clones were sequenced by immunoSEQ multiplex PCR, and TCRdb holds only the in-frame ones, with some missing. The profile covers approximately 2.3 million clones, with approximately 95% appearing a single time and 0.39% taken by the ten largest. V was pared by 8 bases and J by 3 bases, with 19 bases between. CDR1 is MNHEY and CDR2 is SVGAGI in the germline V gene. CDR3 length equals 15 residues. The genes are TRBV6-5 and TRBJ1-1; possibly TRBD1 for D (6 bases). What was sequenced was naive CD4+ T cells from PBMCs. Subset indicated: CD45RA+ positively selected. The clonotype originates from a man aged 18 to 29 in good health. Some clones in this sample may be carry-over from other donors' samples. CDR3 coding DNA: TGTGCCAGCGTTAACAGGGTCGGCGTGGACACTGAAGCTTTCTTT. Its protein product is CASVNRVGVDTEAFF.